This is a list of T cell receptor beta chains from one sample in a study of blood T cell repertoires in COVID-19. The data were produced by immunoSEQ multiplex PCR, yet TCRdb's version contains in-frame clones alone and is incomplete. The sample records around 400,000 clones, 80% to 90% being singletons. Sequences were obtained from peripheral blood. The receptors originated from a man between 35 and 55 years old with acute or convalescent COVID-19. Both conserved end residues are part of each CDR3. A clone size is listed for some rows: how often the clone was seen (once, few, many), or a class if it is expanded.

v_gene: TRBV27
abundance: once
CDR3aa: CASSLRGGGPVGLYEQYF

v_gene: TRBV6-5
abundance: .
CDR3aa: CASRRNDRVAFF

v_gene: TRBV6-5
abundance: .
CDR3aa: CASSYSKDGGLQPQHF

v_gene: TRBV10-2
abundance: few
CDR3aa: CASSELAPVGKQYF

v_gene: TRBV19
abundance: .
CDR3aa: CASSPLSGQHFYNEQFF

v_gene: TRBV6-6
abundance: .
CDR3aa: CASSYWTGGVMPGYTF

v_gene: TRBV2
abundance: .
CDR3aa: CASRRDRGNEAFF

v_gene: TRBV19
abundance: .
CDR3aa: CASRPTVEQTQYF

v_gene: TRBV4-3
abundance: .
CDR3aa: CASSARDARLSYEQYF

v_gene: TRBV15
abundance: .
CDR3aa: CATSLRYGVPEAFF

v_gene: TRBV4-1
abundance: once
CDR3aa: CASRPTIDPGELFF

v_gene: TRBV7-2
abundance: .
CDR3aa: CASSSVETQYF

v_gene: TRBV7-2
abundance: .
CDR3aa: CASSLTLWTDTYEQYF

v_gene: TRBV6-2/TRBV6-3
abundance: .
CDR3aa: CASSDGGAFQPQHF

v_gene: TRBV9
abundance: .
CDR3aa: CASRLRQGDTGELFF

v_gene: TRBV19
abundance: .
CDR3aa: CATHMGRNQPQHF

v_gene: TRBV28
abundance: few
CDR3aa: CASSIVPGLAGGTYEQYF

v_gene: TRBV1
abundance: .
CDR3aa: CTSSQVRRDFTDTQYF

v_gene: TRBV6-5
abundance: .
CDR3aa: CASRRDRQETQYF

v_gene: TRBV5-1
abundance: .
CDR3aa: CASSLAYPNTGELFF

v_gene: TRBV27
abundance: once
CDR3aa: CASSNRPASNQPQHF

v_gene: TRBV2
abundance: .
CDR3aa: CASWTPNQPQHF

v_gene: TRBV6-6
abundance: .
CDR3aa: CASSPRQGSRYGYTF

v_gene: TRBV5-1
abundance: .
CDR3aa: CASSFQGTQETQYF

v_gene: TRBV5-1
abundance: .
CDR3aa: CASSLDRRSYEQYF

v_gene: TRBV11-2
abundance: .
CDR3aa: CASSPSGGYGYTF

v_gene: TRBV4-1
abundance: .
CDR3aa: CASSQDLRLSEAFF

v_gene: TRBV4-1
abundance: .
CDR3aa: CASSQGGKGFMNTEAFF

v_gene: TRBV6-5
abundance: .
CDR3aa: CASSPQQGAAFF

v_gene: TRBV7-7
abundance: once
CDR3aa: CASSRRGGADTQYF

v_gene: TRBV6-1
abundance: .
CDR3aa: CASSELQVPEAFF

v_gene: TRBV4-1
abundance: few
CDR3aa: CASSQDSRTGGSHNQPQHF

v_gene: TRBV6-2/TRBV6-3
abundance: .
CDR3aa: CASSPSGSSYEQYF

v_gene: TRBV15
abundance: .
CDR3aa: CATSRETRETQYF

v_gene: TRBV4-1
abundance: .
CDR3aa: CASSHSLSDYGYTF

v_gene: TRBV28
abundance: .
CDR3aa: CASTGGGGGEKLFF

v_gene: TRBV27
abundance: .
CDR3aa: CASSLSRLDEKLFF

v_gene: TRBV11-2
abundance: once
CDR3aa: CASSLGGASYNEQFF